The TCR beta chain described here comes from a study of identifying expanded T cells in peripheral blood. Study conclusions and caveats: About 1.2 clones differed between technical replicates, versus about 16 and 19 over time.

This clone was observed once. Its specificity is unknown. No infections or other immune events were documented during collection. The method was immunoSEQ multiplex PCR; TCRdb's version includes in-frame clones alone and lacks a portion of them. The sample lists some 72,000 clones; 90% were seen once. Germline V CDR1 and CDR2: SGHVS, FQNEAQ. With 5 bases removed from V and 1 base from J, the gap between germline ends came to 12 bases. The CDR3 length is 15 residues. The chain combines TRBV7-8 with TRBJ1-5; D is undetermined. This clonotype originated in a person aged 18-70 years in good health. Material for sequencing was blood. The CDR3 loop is CASSPKDGSNQPQHF. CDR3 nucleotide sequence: TGTGCCAGCAGCCCCAAGGACGGAAGCAATCAGCCCCAGCATTTT.